The entry below gives a single T cell receptor (beta chain) sequence along with its context. Its antigen is undetermined. The data are from a study of T cell responses to AZD1222 COVID-19 vaccine. General study findings and limits: In the spike-specific TCR repertoire, nearly half reportedly target unmutated variant regions.

From germline, CDR1 is SGHDN and CDR2 FVKESK. V lost 4 bases, J lost 2 bases, and 11 bases stayed unmatched. The CDR3 totals 17 residues. The repertoire was sequenced with immunoSEQ multiplex PCR; TCRdb's copy has only in-frame clones and lacks some. The repertoire holds about 130,000 clones, with 88% as singletons. The specimen comprised peripheral blood, sampled on day 0 of AZD1222 vaccination. This TCR was recovered from an adult in good health. The V gene is TRBV14, the J gene TRBJ2-5; 9 nucleotides align to TRBD1. CDR3: CASSPDRGSLRQETQYF. The CDR3 nucleotides are TGTGCCAGCAGCCCCGACAGGGGGAGTTTGAGGCAAGAGACCCAGTACTTC.